Shown below are 3 T cell receptor beta chains from a single sample sequenced in a study of shared clonotypes between healthy human individuals. CD8 cells regarded as naive lacked CD45RO, were positively chosen for CCR7, and omitted terminally differentiated effector memory CD45RA+ cells. Repertoires were generated with immunoSEQ multiplex PCR, while TCRdb's copy carries only in-frame clones and drops some. The table has some 2,100,000 clones, about 92% seen once. The sample taken for sequencing was naive CD8+ T cells from PBMCs. The receptors were sampled from a man in his late teens or twenties in good health. Some clones in this sample may be carry-over from other donors' samples.

This chain links TRBV5-8 with TRBJ1-5; D perhaps matches TRBD1 (5 bases). The CDR3 consists of 16 residues. Germline assignment: CDR1 SGHTS and CDR2 YDEGEE. Trimming stripped 0 bases from V and 2 bases from J, with 12 bases between. Here the CDR3 reads CASSLGGRVGNQPQHF. The CDR3 bases are TGTGCCAGCAGCTTGGGAGGCAGGGTTGGCAATCAGCCCCAGCATTTT. Full variable domain (remainder filled in from reference TRBV5-8 and TRBJ1-5): EAGVTQSPTHLIKTRGQQATLRCSPISGHTSVYWYQQALGLGLQFLLWYDEGEERNRGNFPPRFSGRQFPNYSSELNVNALELEDSALYLCASSLGGRVGNQPQHFGDGTRLSIL.

This clone was observed once. The chain is built from TRBV25-1 and TRBJ2-7; D may be TRBD1 (5 bases). This CDR3 has 15 residues. Trimming took off 2 bases at V and 2 bases at J, with 13 bases between the two ends. The V gene's germline CDR1 is MGHDK and CDR2 SYGVNS. CDR3 sequence: CASSEGRVSAYEQYF. For the CDR3, the DNA is TGTGCCAGCAGTGAAGGCAGGGTTTCGGCCTACGAGCAGTACTTC.

This chain connects TRBV28 to TRBJ2-7; 10 bases map to TRBD1. This CDR3 is built from 17 residues. Germline values: CDR1 MDHEN, CDR2 SYDVKM. J was trimmed by 7 bases and V by 6 bases; bases with no gene match: 18. Here the CDR3 reads CASSLGLLGDRGLEQYF. CDR3 in DNA: TGTGCCAGCAGCTTGGGGCTATTAGGGGACAGGGGTCTGGAGCAGTACTTC.